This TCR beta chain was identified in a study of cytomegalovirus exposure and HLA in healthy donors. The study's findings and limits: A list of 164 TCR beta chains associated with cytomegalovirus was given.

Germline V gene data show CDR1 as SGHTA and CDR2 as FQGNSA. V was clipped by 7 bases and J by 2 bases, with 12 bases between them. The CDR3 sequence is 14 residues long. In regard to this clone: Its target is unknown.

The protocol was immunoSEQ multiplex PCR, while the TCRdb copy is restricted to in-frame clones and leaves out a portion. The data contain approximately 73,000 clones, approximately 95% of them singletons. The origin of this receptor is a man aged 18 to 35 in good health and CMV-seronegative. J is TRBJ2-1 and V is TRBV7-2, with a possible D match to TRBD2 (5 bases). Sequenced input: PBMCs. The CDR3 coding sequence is TGTGCCAGCACCCGGACTGGTACCTACAATGAGCAGTTCTTC. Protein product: CASTRTGTYNEQFF.